Below, one T cell receptor beta chain is given with its context. Its target is unknown. The source of the sample is a study of cytomegalovirus exposure and HLA in healthy donors. The PCR was carried out with 60 Vbeta primers and 13 Jbeta primers. Libraries were prepared by immunoSEQ multiplex PCR; TCRdb keeps only in-frame clonotypes and omits some of them. The sample has over 70,000 clones, about 80% seen once. Study-wide points: Most subjects had HLA-A and HLA-B alleles reportedly predicted accurately by TCR beta sequences.

This CDR3 has 13 amino acids. Germline-derived CDR1 and CDR2 are SGHRS and YFSETQ. The ends were cut back, 8 bases at V and 7 bases at J, with 18 bases in the middle. The sequenced sample consisted of PBMCs. This rearrangement joins TRBV5-1 to TRBJ1-1, with D uncertain. The sequence derives from a male donor in good health and CMV-seronegative. The CDR3 DNA reads TGCGCCAGTCAGAAAGATAGGAGTCATGAAGCTTTCTTT. This codes for CASQKDRSHEAFF.